This TCR beta chain was captured in a study of CD8+ T cells in alopecia areata (dated by TCRdb to 2016 to 2019). With regard to the full study: Treated patients were enrolled in an open-label pilot trial of oral tofacitinib at 5 to 10 mg twice daily for moderate-to-severe alopecia areata. Patients stayed on tofacitinib for 6 to 18 months and then had 6 months of follow-up off drug so that delayed response and recurrence could be assessed. For the treated patients, the SALT score, which quantifies what percentage of scalp surface area is affected, served as the measure of disease severity. To study T cell clonal expansion in alopecia areata, the researchers applied high-throughput TCRbeta sequencing to both the C3H/HeJ mouse model and human patients. Human TCRbeta sequencing covered scalp tissue and sorted CD4+ and CD8+ peripheral blood T cells from patchy and totalis/universalis alopecia areata patients and healthy controls. Patients on tofacitinib were biopsied at baseline and after 4 and 24 weeks of treatment, and several of the patients also had a later scalp biopsy. Clonality in the scalp was compared among normal scalp (n=4), patchy alopecia areata scalp (n=8), and alopecia totalis/universalis scalp (n=8). RNA was extracted with the PAXgene miRNA kit for fixed scalp, the miRNeasy kit for PBMCs, and the RNeasy kit for mouse skin. TCRbeta CDR3 regions were amplified by immunoSEQ multiplex PCR using 35 Vbeta forward and 13 Jbeta reverse primers. General findings and caveats noted by the study authors: TCR sequences shared between patients were less clear than in mice, possibly partly because of HLA diversity in the patient population. Unlike mouse skin, where gammadelta T cells dominate, normal human skin contains resident alphabeta T cells that get sequenced too, which complicates analysis of the scalp TCR repertoire. Scalp clonality and the number of expanded CD8+ clones among the top 100 scalp clones were significantly decreased by tofacitinib. Compared with normal scalp, lesional scalp, particularly in alopecia totalis/universalis, had higher clonality and more expanded CD8+ clones, which suggests antigenic drive. Because the treated cohort was small and had only one nonresponder, larger studies are needed to examine links between baseline CD8+ expansion and response. During tofacitinib treatment, many expanded lesional clones stuck around in both scalp and blood, and this persistence may partly explain why relapse happens after treatment is stopped.

The CDR3, cysteine through phenylalanine, is 13 amino acids long. Kept here is only the CDR3 DNA, which spans 39 bases and is read in frame from base 1. Trimming at the junction amounts to 1 base on V and 4 bases on J, and the germline ends lie 8 bases apart. Taken from the germline V gene, the CDR1 and CDR2 loops are SGHTS and YDEGEE. Details on this clone: The target of this receptor is not known. There are no base qualities to consult, and no much larger clone falls within one base.

The meaning of the sample's time point label: around 4 weeks on oral tofacitinib. The treatment or condition label, read with the paper, signifies: oral pan-JAK inhibitor, 5-10 mg twice daily. Lesional scalp punch biopsies and peripheral blood were obtained from alopecia areata patients. PBMCs were separated by density centrifugation and stained for CD3, CD4 and CD8, after which CD4+ and CD8+ T cells were sorted on a FACSAria. The library was prepared using the immunoSEQ multiplex PCR assay. For TCR sequencing, RNA was extracted from every sample and reverse transcribed into cDNA to serve as template. SuperScript III was used for first-strand cDNA synthesis, primed with a 2:1 mix of oligo-dT and random hexamers. A synthetic immune receptor repertoire was used to gauge amplification bias, and whatever bias remained was removed computationally. In the original analysis: Raw reads were preprocessed to remove errors, and CDR3 was defined according to IMGT conventions as the region from the conserved cysteine to phenylalanine. Clonality was computed by normalizing Shannon entropy by log2 of the number of productive unique TCRs and subtracting the result from 1. CD4 or CD8 identity of scalp clones was inferred by cross-referencing scalp TCRbeta sequences with sorted blood CD4 and CD8 repertoires. The immuneACCESS repertoire file appears here via TCRdb, limited to in-frame rearrangements. These files lack a portion of the clones; in checked studies, under half of the deficit traces to unresolved V genes, and the cause of the others is not known. V and J calls and clone size are given by that table; D and trimming were obtained from the DNA. This sample has tens of thousands of clones in its table, and around 29% of those were observed once. In total, the top ten clones hold 15% of the sample.

The origin of this receptor is a human donor with alopecia areata. The sample in question was CD8+ T cells sorted from blood, obtained at week 4, from a patient treated with tofacitinib. Recombination linked TRBV5-8 to TRBJ2-5; no D gene can be assigned with confidence. At the DNA level, the sequence is TGTGCCAGCAGCTTGTGGGGTGGAGAGACCCAGTACTTC. Its product reads: CASSLWGGETQYF.